The T cell receptor (beta chain) described here comes from a study of T cell responses to AZD1222 COVID-19 vaccine. Repertoires were generated with immunoSEQ multiplex PCR, while TCRdb's copy carries only in-frame clones and drops some. Counted here are over 150,000 clones, 85% to 95% occurring once; the ten biggest clones make up around 9.3%. The CDR3 extends over 13 amino acids. V was clipped by 5 bases and J by 4 bases, with 11 bases between them. This chain links TRBV12-3 or TRBV12-4 with TRBJ1-2; D is ambiguous. This clonotype was sampled from an adult in good health. Sequencing used peripheral blood, obtained on day 0 of AZD1222 vaccination. CDR3 region: CASSGVPRYGYTF. CDR3 in DNA: TGTGCCAGCAGTGGCGTACCCCGCTATGGCTACACCTTC.